A selection of T cell receptor beta chains follows, all from one sample in a study of memory CD8 T cells in hepatitis C reinfection. Libraries were prepared by immunoSEQ multiplex PCR; TCRdb keeps only in-frame clonotypes and omits some of them. This table holds 6,000 or so clones, around 89% found once. The sample consisted of naive CD8+ T cells sorted from blood. Source of these receptors: a man aged 45-65 years with hepatitis C virus infection. Each CDR3 is given without its conserved first and last residue.

v_gene: TRBV7-9
j_gene: TRBJ2-7
CDR3aa: ASSSVSTSGNIEQY

v_gene: TRBV30
j_gene: TRBJ2-3
CDR3aa: AWRGLAEPGTDTQY

v_gene: TRBV7-9
j_gene: TRBJ2-7
CDR3aa: ASSADGTSAYEQY

v_gene: TRBV4-1
j_gene: TRBJ1-2
CDR3aa: ASSQVPGQGNYGYT

v_gene: TRBV10-2
j_gene: TRBJ2-3
CDR3aa: ASSERQGPGTDTQY

v_gene: TRBV18
j_gene: TRBJ2-7
CDR3aa: ASSPAGEFYEQY

v_gene: TRBV10-1
j_gene: TRBJ2-5
CDR3aa: ASSGGQGARETQY

v_gene: TRBV4-3
j_gene: TRBJ2-1
CDR3aa: ASSQNDGEIYNEQF

v_gene: TRBV4-1
j_gene: TRBJ1-1
CDR3aa: ASSQGSGFNTEAF

v_gene: TRBV27
j_gene: TRBJ2-7
CDR3aa: ASSLASAGGPYEQY

v_gene: TRBV30
j_gene: TRBJ2-2
CDR3aa: AWRRTGTGELF

v_gene: TRBV1
j_gene: TRBJ2-7
CDR3aa: TSLPAGGLSYEQY

v_gene: TRBV27
j_gene: TRBJ1-1
CDR3aa: ASSLSRGAKDTEAF

v_gene: TRBV27
j_gene: TRBJ2-3
CDR3aa: ASSPLGVAGGGTDTQY

v_gene: TRBV29-1
j_gene: TRBJ2-1
CDR3aa: SVEDTEEREEFDEQF

v_gene: TRBV27
j_gene: TRBJ2-1
CDR3aa: ASKPQGILEQF

v_gene: TRBV28
j_gene: TRBJ2-7
CDR3aa: ASSLLPGLAGPYEQY

v_gene: TRBV30
j_gene: TRBJ2-7
CDR3aa: AWSAVEIGGDEQY

v_gene: TRBV14
j_gene: TRBJ2-7
CDR3aa: ASSQASSYEQY

v_gene: TRBV11-2
j_gene: TRBJ2-7
CDR3aa: ASSLADSSYEQY

v_gene: TRBV13
j_gene: TRBJ2-3
CDR3aa: ASSGRRRDVFGETQY

v_gene: TRBV5-1
j_gene: TRBJ2-7
CDR3aa: ASSHGGLGSYEQY

v_gene: TRBV30
j_gene: TRBJ2-1
CDR3aa: AWSPTSGNWQF

v_gene: TRBV15
j_gene: TRBJ2-5
CDR3aa: ATSRERTEQETQY

v_gene: TRBV7-9
j_gene: TRBJ2-7
CDR3aa: ASSLGQVLSYEQY

v_gene: TRBV11-2
j_gene: TRBJ2-1
CDR3aa: ASSSSESSYNEQF

v_gene: TRBV4-2
j_gene: TRBJ1-2
CDR3aa: ASSLGTGSTGYT

v_gene: TRBV6-5
j_gene: TRBJ2-7
CDR3aa: ASSYSTSGSSYEQY

v_gene: TRBV15
j_gene: TRBJ2-3
CDR3aa: ATSRVPTSADTQY